What follows are 21 T cell receptor beta chains derived from one specimen sequenced in a study of Tregs in tolerant kidney transplant recipients. Profiling relied on immunoSEQ multiplex PCR, and the TCRdb table lists in-frame clones only, not all of them. The profile shows 60,000 or so clones, 83% of them singletons. The sequencing input was CD4+ T cells from blood. The receptors stem from a human donor in good health.

V and J are TRBV20-1 and TRBJ1-2; no clear D. Trimming took off 1 base at V and 4 bases at J, with 4 bases between the two ends. The CDR3 length is 11 residues. The germline gives CDR1 DFQATT, CDR2 SNEGSKA (reference sequence). CDR3 DNA sequence: TGCAGTGCTAGAGCGCTCTATGGCTACACCTTC. This codes for CSARALYGYTF.

The genes are TRBV19 and TRBJ2-2; D might be TRBD2 (6 bases). CDR1 and CDR2 (germline): LNHDA, SQIVND (reference sequence). CDR3 length equals 14 residues. V lost 5 bases, J lost 7 bases, and 14 bases lay in between. The DNA of the CDR3 is TGTGCCAGTAGTTGGGACTCCGACAGCGGGGAGCTGTTTTTT. The encoded protein is CASSWDSDSGELFF.

CDR3 in amino acids: CASSFSGKGEQFF. CDR3 coding DNA: TGTGCCAGCAGCTTTTCGGGGAAGGGTGAGCAGTTCTTC. The V gene is TRBV11-2, the J gene TRBJ2-1; TRBD2 might be the D (5 bases). The V end was cut by 3 bases, the J end by 9 bases, with 12 bases between. The CDR3 is 13 amino acids. The germline V gene encodes CDR1 SGHAT and CDR2 FQNNGV. Drawing the rest from reference TRBV11-2 and TRBJ2-1, the complete variable domain is EAGVAQSPRYKIIEKRQSVAFWCNPISGHATLYWYQQILGQGPKLLIQFQNNGVVDDSQLPKDRFSAERLKGVDSTLKIQPAKLEDSAVYLCASSFSGKGEQFFGPGTRLTVL.

V gene TRBV4-2 combines with J gene TRBJ1-4, with D hard to call. Germline CDR1 LGHNA, CDR2 YNFKEQ. Trimming removed 2 bases from V and 0 bases from J, with 7 bases in between. The CDR3 has 15 amino acids. This CDR3 reads CASSQSSATNEKLFF. The CDR3 bases are TGTGCCAGCAGCCAATCTTCCGCAACTAATGAAAAACTGTTTTTT.

This clone was counted only a few times. V usage is TRBV30 and J usage is TRBJ1-2; D gene ambiguous. Germline V gives CDR1 GTSNPN, CDR2 SVGIG (reference sequence). CDR3 length: 12 residues. Trimming removed 4 bases at V and 4 bases at J, with 10 bases between. DNA for the CDR3: TGTGCCTGGAAGCACCTTGTCTATGGCTACACCTTC. This gives the protein CAWKHLVYGYTF.

The chain employs TRBV4-3 and TRBJ1-1; possible D gene TRBD1, 5 bases. Trimming removed 0 bases at V and 1 base at J, with 12 bases between. The CDR3 sequence is 16 residues long. In germline, CDR1 is LGHNA, CDR2 YSLEER. As DNA, the CDR3 is TGCGCCAGCAGCCAAGATCCCCTGGGGCGGAACACTGAAGCTTTCTTT. As protein: CASSQDPLGRNTEAFF.

The chain uses TRBV4-3 and TRBJ2-5, with a tentative D call TRBD2 (5 bases). The germline V gene encodes CDR1 LGHNA and CDR2 YSLEER. CDR3 size: 14 residues. Trimming took off 0 bases at V and 5 bases at J, with 10 bases between the two ends. DNA for the CDR3: TGCGCCAGCAGCCAAGAGAGCGGATCCGAGACCCAGTACTTC. As protein: CASSQESGSETQYF.

The chain combines TRBV6-1 with TRBJ2-2; D is perhaps TRBD1 (5 bases). This CDR3 has 13 amino acids. Germline V CDR1 and CDR2: MNHNS, SASEGT. V lost 6 bases to trimming and J lost 4 bases, with 9 bases between them. The CDR3 spells CASSATVTGELFF. The CDR3, as DNA: TGTGCCAGCAGCGCGACAGTCACCGGGGAGCTGTTTTTT.

This chain joins TRBV7-2 and TRBJ2-7; D unresolved. Trimming pared 1 base from V and 6 bases from J, leaving 13 bases between. Germline-derived CDR1 and CDR2 are SGHTA and FQGNSA. The CDR3 is 14 amino acids. CDR3 bases: TGTGCCAGCAGCTTAGGGGCAACAGAGAGCGAGCAGTACTTC. It translates to CASSLGATESEQYF.

The rearrangement links TRBV7-9 to TRBJ1-3; maybe TRBD1 (5 bases). V lost 5 bases to trimming and J lost 0 bases, with 17 bases between them. Germline values: CDR1 SEHNR, CDR2 FQNEAQ (reference sequence). The CDR3 has 17 residues. CDR3 DNA sequence: TGTGCCAGCAGCCTCCTAGGGGCCACTTTCTCTGGAAACACCATATATTTT. Protein product: CASSLLGATFSGNTIYF.

V usage is TRBV19 and J usage is TRBJ2-5, with D tentatively TRBD2 (5 bases). Germline lookup yields CDR1 LNHDA and CDR2 SQIVND (reference sequence). The CDR3 contains 15 residues. The V and J ends lost 2 bases and 1 base respectively, with 11 bases between them. The CDR3 sequence: CASSILPGFQETQYF. CDR3 DNA: TGTGCCAGTAGTATACTACCGGGGTTCCAAGAGACCCAGTACTTC. Combining the CDR3 with reference TRBV19 and TRBJ2-5 gives the whole variable domain DGGITQSPKYLFRKEGQNVTLSCEQNLNHDAMYWYRQDPGQGLRLIYYSQIVNDFQKGDIAEGYSVSREKKESFPLTVTSAQKNPTAFYLCASSILPGFQETQYFGPGTRLLVL.

The chain joins TRBV4-2 to TRBJ2-3, with TRBD2 matching 12 bases. Germline CDR1 and CDR2: LGHNA and YNFKEQ. The junction had 11 bases not matched to a gene; V was cut back by 6 bases and J by 1 base. The CDR3 is 18 amino acids. CDR3 bases: TGTGCCAGCAGTTCGAGGCTAGCGGGGGGGCTTGGCACAGATACGCAGTATTTT. Encoded protein: CASSSRLAGGLGTDTQYF.

This chain connects TRBV2 to TRBJ2-7, with no clear D. The CDR3 runs to 12 residues. Trimming left V 5 bases short and J 3 bases short, with 8 bases between. Looked up from germline, CDR1 is SNHLY and CDR2 is FYNNEI. DNA for the CDR3: TGTGCCAGCAGTACTCCTAGCTACGAGCAGTACTTC. It specifies CASSTPSYEQYF.

This chain joins TRBV5-4 and TRBJ2-7; D remains ambiguous. The CDR3 has 11 amino acids. Between the trimmed V and J ends, which lost 5 bases and 5 bases, there was a span of 8 bases. Germline CDR1 and CDR2: SGHNT and YYREEE (reference sequence). In DNA, the CDR3 is TGTGCCAGCAGATCAACGGACGAGCAGTACTTC. Translating it yields CASRSTDEQYF.

The chain recombines TRBV19 with TRBJ2-1; 7 positions match TRBD1. The length of the CDR3 is 15 residues. Germline V gene lookup returns CDR1 LNHDA and CDR2 SQIVND (reference sequence). Germline trimming cut 3 bases from V and 5 bases from J; bases unmatched to any gene: 7. In DNA, the CDR3 is TGTGCCAGTAGTATGGAGAACAGGGGTCACAATGAGCAGTTCTTC. Translation gives CASSMENRGHNEQFF.

This chain connects TRBV18 to TRBJ2-1, with a tentative D call TRBD1 (6 bases). This CDR3 has 13 residues. Germline CDR1 and CDR2: KGHSH and LQKENI. V was cut by 3 bases and J by 5 bases, with 8 bases left in between. CDR3 region: CASSPGGDNEQFF. Here the CDR3 DNA reads TGTGCCAGCTCACCTGGGGGCGACAATGAGCAGTTCTTC.

The rearrangement joins TRBV11-2 to TRBJ1-5; 7 bases map to TRBD1. After removal of 0 bases from V and 7 bases from J, the junction contained 6 bases not matched to a gene. The CDR3 consists of 15 residues. Germline V gene data show CDR1 as SGHAT and CDR2 as FQNNGV. CDR3 amino acids: CASSLERGPGQPQHF. As DNA, the CDR3 is TGTGCCAGCAGCTTAGAAAGGGGGCCGGGACAGCCCCAGCATTTT.

This chain links TRBV5-1 with TRBJ2-5; a weak D match, TRBD2 (7 bases). Germline CDR1 and CDR2: SGHRS and YFSETQ. This CDR3 contains 15 residues. Trimming left V 0 bases short and J 4 bases short, with 13 bases between. The CDR3 region has the DNA TGCGCCAGCAGCTTGGGGATTGGGGGGGCAGAGACCCAGTACTTC. Its protein product is CASSLGIGGAETQYF. Full variable domain (outside the CDR3, taken from reference TRBV5-1 and TRBJ2-5): KAGVTQTPRYLIKTRGQQVTLSCSPISGHRSVSWYQQTPGQGLQFLFEYFSETQRNKGNFPGRFSGRQFSNSRSEMNVSTLELGDSALYLCASSLGIGGAETQYFGPGTRLLVL.

This clone is judged medium-sized. This chain connects TRBV5-8 to TRBJ1-2, with 9 positions matching TRBD1. CDR1 SGHTS and CDR2 YDEGEE come from the germline V gene. CDR3 length: 15 amino acids. With V trimmed by 3 bases and J by 2 bases, 5 bases remained unmatched. In DNA, the CDR3 is TGTGCCAGCAGCTCGACAGGGGGTGCAAACTATGGCTACACCTTC. Protein product: CASSSTGGANYGYTF.

By proportion, this clone is medium-sized. The chain employs TRBV19 and TRBJ2-7, with TRBD2 matching 7 bases. Germline-derived CDR1 and CDR2 are LNHDA and SQIVND (reference sequence). This CDR3 has 12 residues. V shed 8 bases and J 6 bases; nucleotides not matched to a gene: 7. The CDR3 loop reads CASSSGVREQYF. In nucleotides, the CDR3 is TGTGCCAGTTCCAGCGGGGTTCGCGAGCAGTACTTC. Together with reference TRBV19 and TRBJ2-7, the CDR3 gives the full variable domain: DGGITQSPKYLFRKEGQNVTLSCEQNLNHDAMYWYRQDPGQGLRLIYYSQIVNDFQKGDIAEGYSVSREKKESFPLTVTSAQKNPTAFYLCASSSGVREQYFGPGTRLTVT.

J is TRBJ1-2 and V is TRBV29-1, with D maybe TRBD1 (5 bases). The V end lost 8 bases, the J end lost 8 bases, and 18 bases lay between the germline ends. This CDR3 region has 12 residues. Germline values: CDR1 SQVTM, CDR2 ANQGSEA. The CDR3 DNA reads TGCAGCATCCCCTGGGGAGGGGACGGCTACACCTTC. Its protein product is CSIPWGGDGYTF.